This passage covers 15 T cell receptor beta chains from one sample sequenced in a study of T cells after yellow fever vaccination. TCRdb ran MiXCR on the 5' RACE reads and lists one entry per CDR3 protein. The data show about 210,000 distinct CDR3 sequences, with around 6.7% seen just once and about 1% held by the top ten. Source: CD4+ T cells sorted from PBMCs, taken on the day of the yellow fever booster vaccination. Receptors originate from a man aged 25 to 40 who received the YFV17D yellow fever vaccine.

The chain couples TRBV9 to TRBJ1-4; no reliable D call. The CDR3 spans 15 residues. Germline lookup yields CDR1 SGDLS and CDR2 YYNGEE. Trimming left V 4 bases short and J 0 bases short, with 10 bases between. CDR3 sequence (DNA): TGTGCCAGCAGCACGAGTCCGACAACTAATGAAAAACTGTTTTTT. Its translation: CASSTSPTTNEKLFF.

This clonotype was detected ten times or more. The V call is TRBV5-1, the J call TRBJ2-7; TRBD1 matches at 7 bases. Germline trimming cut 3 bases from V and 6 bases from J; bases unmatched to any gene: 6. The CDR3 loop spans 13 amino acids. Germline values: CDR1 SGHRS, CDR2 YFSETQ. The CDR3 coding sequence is TGCGCCAGCAGCTCGACAGGGTACTCCGAGCAGTACTTC. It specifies CASSSTGYSEQYF.

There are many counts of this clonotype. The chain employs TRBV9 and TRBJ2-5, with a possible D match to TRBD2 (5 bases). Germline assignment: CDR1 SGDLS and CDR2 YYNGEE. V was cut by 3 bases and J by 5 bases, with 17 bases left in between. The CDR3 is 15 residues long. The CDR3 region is CASSAQTTRLETQYF. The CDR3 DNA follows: TGTGCCAGCAGCGCCCAGACTACCCGTCTGGAGACCCAGTACTTC.

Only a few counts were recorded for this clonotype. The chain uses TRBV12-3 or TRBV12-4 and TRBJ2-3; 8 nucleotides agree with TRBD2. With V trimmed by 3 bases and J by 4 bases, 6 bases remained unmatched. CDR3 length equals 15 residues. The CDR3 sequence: CASSFWASGPDTQYF. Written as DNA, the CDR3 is TGTGCCAGCAGTTTTTGGGCTAGCGGGCCAGATACGCAGTATTTT.

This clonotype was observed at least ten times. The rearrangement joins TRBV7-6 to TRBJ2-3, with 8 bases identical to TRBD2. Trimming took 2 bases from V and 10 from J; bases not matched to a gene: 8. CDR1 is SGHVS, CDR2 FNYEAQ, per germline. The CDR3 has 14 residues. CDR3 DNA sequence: TGTGCCAGCAGCTTATCGGGTAGCGGGAAGGCGCAGTATTTT. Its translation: CASSLSGSGKAQYF.

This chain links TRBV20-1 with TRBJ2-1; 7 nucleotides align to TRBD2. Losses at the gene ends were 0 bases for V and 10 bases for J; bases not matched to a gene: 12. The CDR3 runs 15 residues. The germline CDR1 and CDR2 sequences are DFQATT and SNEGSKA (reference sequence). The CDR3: CSARDLAGVYGEQFF. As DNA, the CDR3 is TGCAGTGCTAGAGATTTGGCGGGAGTTTATGGCGAGCAGTTCTTC.

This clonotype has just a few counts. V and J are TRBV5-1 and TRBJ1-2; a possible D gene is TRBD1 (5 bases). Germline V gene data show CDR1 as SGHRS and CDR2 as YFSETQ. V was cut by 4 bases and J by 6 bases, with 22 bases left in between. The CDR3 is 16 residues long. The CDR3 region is CASSPTEGSIGDGYTF. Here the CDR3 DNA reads TGCGCCAGCAGCCCAACGGAGGGATCCATAGGGGATGGCTACACCTTC.

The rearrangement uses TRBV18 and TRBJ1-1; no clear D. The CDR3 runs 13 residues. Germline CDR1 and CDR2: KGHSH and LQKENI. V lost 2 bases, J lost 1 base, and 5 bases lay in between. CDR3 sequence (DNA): TGTGCCAGCTCACCAGTTCCGAACACTGAAGCTTTCTTT. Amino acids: CASSPVPNTEAFF.

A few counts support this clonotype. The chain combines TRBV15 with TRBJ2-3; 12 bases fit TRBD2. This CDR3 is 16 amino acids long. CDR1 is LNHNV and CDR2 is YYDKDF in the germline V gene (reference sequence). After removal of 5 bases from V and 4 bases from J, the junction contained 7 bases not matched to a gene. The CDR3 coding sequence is TGTGCCACCAGCCGCGGACTAGCGGGATTTGCAGATACGCAGTATTTT. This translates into CATSRGLAGFADTQYF.

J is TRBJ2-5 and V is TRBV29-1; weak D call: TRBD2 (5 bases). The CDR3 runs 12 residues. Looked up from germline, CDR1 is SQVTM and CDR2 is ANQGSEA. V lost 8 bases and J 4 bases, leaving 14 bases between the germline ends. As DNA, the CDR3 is TGCAGCCTCGGACTCGAGGGAGAGACCCAGTACTTC. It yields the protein CSLGLEGETQYF.

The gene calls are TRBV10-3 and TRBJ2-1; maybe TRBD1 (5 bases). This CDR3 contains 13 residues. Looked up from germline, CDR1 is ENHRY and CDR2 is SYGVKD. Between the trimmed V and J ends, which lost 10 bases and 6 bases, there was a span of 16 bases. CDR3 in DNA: TGTGCCACCAGACAGCCCCCAGCCAATGAGCAGTTCTTC. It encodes CATRQPPANEQFF.

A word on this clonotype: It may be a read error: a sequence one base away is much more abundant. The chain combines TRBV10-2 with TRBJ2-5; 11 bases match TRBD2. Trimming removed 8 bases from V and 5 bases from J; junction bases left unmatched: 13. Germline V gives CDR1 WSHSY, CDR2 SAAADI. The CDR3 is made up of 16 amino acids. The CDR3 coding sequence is TGCGCCAGCTCGGGACTAGCGGCAGTTGATGGGGAGACCCAGTACTTC. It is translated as CASSGLAAVDGETQYF.

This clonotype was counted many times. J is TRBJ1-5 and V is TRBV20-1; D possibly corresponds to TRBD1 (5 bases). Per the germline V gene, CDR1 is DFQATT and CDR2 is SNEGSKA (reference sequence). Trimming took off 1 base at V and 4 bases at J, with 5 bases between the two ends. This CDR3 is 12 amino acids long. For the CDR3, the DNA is TGCAGTGCTAGAGGGGGGAATCAGCCCCAGCATTTT. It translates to CSARGGNQPQHF.

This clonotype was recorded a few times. CDR3: CSAPYGRSIREYF. The CDR3 DNA reads TGCAGTGCCCCTTATGGCCGGTCCATCCGGGAGTACTTC. This chain connects TRBV20-1 to TRBJ2-5; D is unresolved. CDR1 DFQATT and CDR2 SNEGSKA come from the germline V gene (reference sequence). The CDR3 extends over 13 amino acids. V lost 6 bases and J 12 bases, leaving 23 bases between the germline ends.

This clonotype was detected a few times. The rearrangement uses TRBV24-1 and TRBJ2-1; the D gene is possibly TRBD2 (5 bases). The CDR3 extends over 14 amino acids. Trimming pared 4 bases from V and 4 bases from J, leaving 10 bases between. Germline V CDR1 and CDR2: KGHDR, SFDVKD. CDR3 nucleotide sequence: TGTGCCACCAGTGACTCTTGGAGGTACAATGAGCAGTTCTTC. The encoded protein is CATSDSWRYNEQFF.